This T cell receptor beta chain was sequenced in a study of blood T cell repertoires in COVID-19. Background on the study: PBMCs, B-cell-depleted T cells, or T cells were the source of the cDNA or gDNA that made up the material.

Assignments of participants to cohorts depended upon their own reported clinical history. Recovered Cohort 3 donors showed two negative PCRs, clearance, or symptom resolution. Study processing details: Quantification of nucleated cells was approximated via reference gene primer amplification. Libraries were prepared by immunoSEQ multiplex PCR; TCRdb keeps only in-frame clonotypes and omits some of them. V and J calls and clone size are given by that table; D and trimming were obtained from the DNA. The table includes 320,000 or so clones, approximately 84% detected once. The CDR3 covers 13 residues. J was trimmed by 4 bases and V by 4 bases; bases with no gene match: 4. CDR1 and CDR2 from the germline V gene are SGHRS and YFSETQ.

This TCR was sampled from a woman in her twenties or thirties who had recovered from COVID-19. The chain carries TRBV5-1 and TRBJ1-1, with 7 bases fitting TRBD1. The source material was PBMCs or T cells enriched from blood (not recorded which). The CDR3: CASSANRGTEAFF. The CDR3 DNA reads as TGCGCCAGCAGCGCGAACAGGGGCACTGAAGCTTTCTTT.